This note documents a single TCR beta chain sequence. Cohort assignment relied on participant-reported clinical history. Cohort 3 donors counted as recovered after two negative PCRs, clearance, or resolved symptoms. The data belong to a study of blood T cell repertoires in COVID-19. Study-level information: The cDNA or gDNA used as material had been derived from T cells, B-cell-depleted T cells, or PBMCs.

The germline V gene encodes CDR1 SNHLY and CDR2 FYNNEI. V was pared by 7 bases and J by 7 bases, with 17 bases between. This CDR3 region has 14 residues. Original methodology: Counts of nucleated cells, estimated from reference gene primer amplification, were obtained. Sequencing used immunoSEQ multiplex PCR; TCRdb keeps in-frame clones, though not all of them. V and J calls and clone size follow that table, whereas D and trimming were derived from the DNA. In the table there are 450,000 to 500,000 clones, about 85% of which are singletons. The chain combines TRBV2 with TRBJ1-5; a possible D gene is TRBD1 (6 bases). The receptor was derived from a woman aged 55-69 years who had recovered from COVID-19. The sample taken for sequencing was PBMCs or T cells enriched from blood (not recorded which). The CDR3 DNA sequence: TGTGCCAGCAAAGGGGGGGAAGTCCGGCAGCCCCAGCATTTT. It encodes CASKGGEVRQPQHF.